This T cell receptor beta chain was identified in a study of T cells expressing NK-cell markers. TCRdb re-analyzed the 5' RACE reads; it lists each CDR3 protein once, without DNA. The sample includes 150,000 or so distinct CDR3 sequences. Sequencing was done on a sample of blood T cells: a sorted CD56 or NKG2C T cell subset, CD4+ or CD8+ T cells, or bulk PBMC T cells (not recorded which). The receptor was derived from a woman aged 18 to 75 in good health.

CDR3 region: CASQNRGQPQHF. This rearrangement joins TRBV27 to TRBJ1-5; TCRdb's assignment of TRBD1 cannot be checked, as there is no DNA. The CDR3 extends over 12 amino acids. Germline loops: CDR1 MNHEY, CDR2 SMNVEV (reference sequence).